A single sample gave rise to the 3 T cell receptor beta chains below, sequenced in a study of cytomegalovirus exposure and HLA in healthy donors. Primers for the PCR totalled 60 Vbeta and 13 Jbeta. Profiling relied on immunoSEQ multiplex PCR, and the TCRdb table lists in-frame clones only, not all of them. The table has about 160,000 clones, about 83% seen once. Sequenced input: PBMCs. Every receptor here comes from a man between 35 and 55 years old in good health and CMV-seropositive.

The chain recombines TRBV7-3 with TRBJ2-3; D is unclear. The germline gives CDR1 SGHTA, CDR2 FQGTGA. CDR3 length: 15 amino acids. Trimming stripped 2 bases from V and 1 base from J, with 10 bases between. The CDR3 loop is CASSLQSGGTDTQYF. The CDR3 DNA sequence: TGTGCCAGCAGCTTACAATCTGGAGGCACAGATACGCAGTATTTT.

A few counts support this clone. One end of the junction does not line up with germline, which may come from a read error. This chain links TRBV7-9 with TRBJ2-3; 12 nucleotides line up with TRBD2. CDR1 and CDR2 (germline): SEHNR, FQNEAQ (reference sequence). The length of the CDR3 is 15 residues. The CDR3 protein is CASSLAGGWTDTQYF. The CDR3 region has the DNA TGTGCCAGCAGCCTAGCGGGAGGGTGGACAGATACGCAGTATTTT.

The genes are TRBV28 and TRBJ1-4; D unresolved. The germline V gene has CDR1 MDHEN and CDR2 SYDVKM. With 5 bases removed from V and 8 bases from J, the gap between germline ends came to 9 bases. The CDR3 length is 12 residues. This CDR3 reads CASSSGREKLFF. The CDR3 DNA is TGTGCCAGCAGTAGCGGGAGGGAAAAACTGTTTTTT.